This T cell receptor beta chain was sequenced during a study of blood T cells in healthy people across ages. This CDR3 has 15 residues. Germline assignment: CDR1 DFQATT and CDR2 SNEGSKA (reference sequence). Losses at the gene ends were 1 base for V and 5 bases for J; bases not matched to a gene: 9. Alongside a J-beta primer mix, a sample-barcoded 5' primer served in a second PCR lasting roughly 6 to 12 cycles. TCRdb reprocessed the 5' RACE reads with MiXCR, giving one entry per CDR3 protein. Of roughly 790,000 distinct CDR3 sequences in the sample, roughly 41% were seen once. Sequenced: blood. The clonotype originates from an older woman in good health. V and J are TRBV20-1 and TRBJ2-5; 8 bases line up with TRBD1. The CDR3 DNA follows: TGCAGTGCTAGAGTCCCGACAGGGGTTTGGGAGACCCAGTACTTC. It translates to CSARVPTGVWETQYF.